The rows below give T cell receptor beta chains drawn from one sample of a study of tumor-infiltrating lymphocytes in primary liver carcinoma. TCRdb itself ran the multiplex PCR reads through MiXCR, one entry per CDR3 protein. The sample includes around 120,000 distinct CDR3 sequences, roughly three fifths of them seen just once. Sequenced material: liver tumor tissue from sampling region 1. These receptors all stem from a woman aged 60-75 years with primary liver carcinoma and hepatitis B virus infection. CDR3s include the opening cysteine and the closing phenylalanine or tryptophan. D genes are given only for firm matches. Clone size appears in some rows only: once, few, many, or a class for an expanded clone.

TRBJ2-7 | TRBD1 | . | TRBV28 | TGTGCCAGCAGTCGGACAGGGGTTTACGAGCAGTACTTC | CASSRTGVYEQYF
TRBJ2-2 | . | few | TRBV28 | TGTGCCAGCAGGGGGTCTAGGAACACCGGGGAGCTGTTTTTT | CASRGSRNTGELFF
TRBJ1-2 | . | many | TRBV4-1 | TGCGCCAGCAGCCCCGGCGGGGGCAGGAGCTATGGCTACACCTTC | CASSPGGGRSYGYTF
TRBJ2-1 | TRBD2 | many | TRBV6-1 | TGTGCCAGCAGTGAAAGGACTAGCGGAGGACGAAATGAGCAGTTCTTC | CASSERTSGGRNEQFF
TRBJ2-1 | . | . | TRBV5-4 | TGTGCTAGCGGCCCACGTGGCGCGAGGGCAAATGAGCAGTTCTTC | CASGPRGARANEQFF
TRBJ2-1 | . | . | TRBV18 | TGTGCCAGCTCACCTAGCGCGGGACCCTCCTCCTACAATGAGCAGTTCTTC | CASSPSAGPSSYNEQFF
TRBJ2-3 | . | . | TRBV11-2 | TGTGCCAGCAGCTTAGATAAAGATACGCGGTATTTT | CASSLDKDTRYF
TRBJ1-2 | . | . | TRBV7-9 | TGTGCCAGCAGCTTAGGGGGGTCGAGGGGCTACACCTTC | CASSLGGSRGYTF
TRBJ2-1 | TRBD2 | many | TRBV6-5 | TGTGCCAGCAGTTACAGGGCGGCGGGGGGGTACAATGAGCAGTTCTTC | CASSYRAAGGYNEQFF
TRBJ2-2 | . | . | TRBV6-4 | TGTGCCAGCAGTCCAGGGACATCGAACACCGGGGAGCTGGTTTTT | CASSPGTSNTGELVF
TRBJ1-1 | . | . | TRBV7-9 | TGTGCCAGCAGCTTCGGGGAAATGGTAGCTTTCTTT | CASSFGEMVAFF
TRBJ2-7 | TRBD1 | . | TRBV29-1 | TGCAGCACAAAGACAGGGGTCGAGCAGTACTTC | CSTKTGVEQYF
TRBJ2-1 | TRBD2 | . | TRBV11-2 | TGTGCCAGCGACTTAGAGTCTAGCGGAGACAATGAGCAGTTCTTC | CASDLESSGDNEQFF
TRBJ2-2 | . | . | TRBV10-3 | TGTGCCATCAGTGTAAGAGCTTCCCAAGGAGGGGAGCTGTTTTTT | CAISVRASQGGELFF
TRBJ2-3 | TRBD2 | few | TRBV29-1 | TGCAGCGCATCAACACGGGAGGCAGATACGCAGTATTTC | CSASTREADTQYF
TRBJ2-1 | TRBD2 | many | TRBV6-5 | TGTGCCAGCAGGATAGCGGGAGGTGGGCAGTTCTTC | CASRIAGGGQFF
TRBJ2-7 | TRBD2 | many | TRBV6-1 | TGTGCCAGCAGTGCCCGACTAGCGGGGCGCTACGAGCAGTACTTC | CASSARLAGRYEQYF
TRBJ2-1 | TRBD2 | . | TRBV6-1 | TGTGCCAGCAGCGAAGCTCGGGAACTAGCGGGAGGAGCTGAGCAGTTCTTC | CASSEARELAGGAEQFF
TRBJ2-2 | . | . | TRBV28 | TGTGCCAGCAGTTGGTCGAGGGGCACAGGGGAGCTGTTTTTT | CASSWSRGTGELFF
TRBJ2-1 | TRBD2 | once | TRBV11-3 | TGTGCCATCGGAGGGGGCGGGAGGGAGTACAATGGGCAGTTCTTC | CAIGGGGREYNGQFF
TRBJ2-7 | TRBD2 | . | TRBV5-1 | TGCGCCAGCAGCGAGGGACTAGCGGGTCCAGCGAGTGAGCAGTACTTC | CASSEGLAGPASEQYF
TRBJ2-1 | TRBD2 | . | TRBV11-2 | TGTATCAGCAGCTGGGCTAGCGGGTTTAACAATGAGCAATTCTTC | CISSWASGFNNEQFF
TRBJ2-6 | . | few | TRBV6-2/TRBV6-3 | TGTGCCAGCACCCCAATTACGCCTAGCTCTGGGGCCAACGTCCTGACTTTC | CASTPITPSSGANVLTF
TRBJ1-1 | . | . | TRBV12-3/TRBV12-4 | TGCGCCAGCAGTTTAGCGCGCAGGGTGACCACTGAAACTTTCTTT | CASSLARRVTTETFF
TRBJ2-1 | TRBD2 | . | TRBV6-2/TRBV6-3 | TGTGCCAGCAGTTACTCGATCAGCGGGAGACCCTCCTACAATGAGCTGTTCTTC | CASSYSISGRPSYNELFF
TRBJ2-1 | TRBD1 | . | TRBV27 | TGTGCCAGCAGTTTCGGACAGGGTGTCAATGAGCAGTTCTTC | CASSFGQGVNEQFF
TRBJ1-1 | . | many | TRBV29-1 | TGCAGCGTTCCGACCTCGGGAACCGCTGAAGCTTTCTTT | CSVPTSGTAEAFF
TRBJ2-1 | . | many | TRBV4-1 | TGCGCCAGCAGCCATGTACGCAATGAGCAGTTCTTC | CASSHVRNEQFF
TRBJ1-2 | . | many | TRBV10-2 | TGCGCCAGCAGTTCCCAGGGCATTGGCTACACCTTC | CASSSQGIGYTF
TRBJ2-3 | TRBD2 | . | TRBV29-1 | TGCAGCGTCCACGGATCCTCGGCGGGAGGTGACGGTACGCAGTATTTT | CSVHGSSAGGDGTQYF
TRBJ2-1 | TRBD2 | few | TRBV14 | TGTGCCAGCAGCCAAGAAAAAGCGGGGGAGAAGTTCTTC | CASSQEKAGEKFF
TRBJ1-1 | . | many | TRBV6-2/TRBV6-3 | TGTGCCAGCAGACCCCTCCGGGACAAGAACACTGAAGCTTTCTTT | CASRPLRDKNTEAFF
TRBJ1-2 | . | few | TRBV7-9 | TGTGCCAGCAGTGGCGGGGAACTGGGGGATCCCCGCTACACCTTC | CASSGGELGDPRYTF
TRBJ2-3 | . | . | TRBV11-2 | TGTGCCATCAGCTTAGTCGGGGCAGGTCTAAGTACAGATACGCTGTATTTT | CAISLVGAGLSTDTLYF
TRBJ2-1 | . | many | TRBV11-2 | TGTGCCAGCAGCGCGGGGCTCGCAGGGGACTATATGGCCGATGAGCAGTTCTTC | CASSAGLAGDYMADEQFF
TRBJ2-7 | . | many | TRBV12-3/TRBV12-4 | TGTGCCAGCAGTTTACCCCCTGGCGAGCAGTACTTC | CASSLPPGEQYF
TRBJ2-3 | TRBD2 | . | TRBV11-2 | TGTGCCAGCAGCTTAGACCGGTCGGGAGGTGGAGATACGCTGTATTTT | CASSLDRSGGGDTLYF
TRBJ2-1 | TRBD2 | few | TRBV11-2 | TGTGCCAGCAGTTTTGGACTAGCGGGAGGGCGAGTCGCGAATGAGCAGTTCTTC | CASSFGLAGGRVANEQFF
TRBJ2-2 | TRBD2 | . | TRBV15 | TGTGCCGCGAGCGGGTTTGGGACTAGCGGAGACACCGGGAAGCTGTTTTTT | CAASGFGTSGDTGKLFF
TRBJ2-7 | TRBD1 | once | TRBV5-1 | TGCGCCAGCAGCTTGGACATAGGGGGCATCGGCTACGAGCAGTACTTC | CASSLDIGGIGYEQYF
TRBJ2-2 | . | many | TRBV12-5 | TGTGCTAGTGGTCTCGGACAAGGGGACACCGGGGAGCTGTTTTTT | CASGLGQGDTGELFF
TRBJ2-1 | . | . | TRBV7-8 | TGTGCCAGCAGCCCCCAGCCGGTCTCCTACGATGAGCAGTTCTTC | CASSPQPVSYDEQFF
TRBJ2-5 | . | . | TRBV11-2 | TGTGCCAGCAGGCCCTATGGCTTGAGAACACAAGAGACCCAGTACTTC | CASRPYGLRTQETQYF
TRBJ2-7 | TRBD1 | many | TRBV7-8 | TGTGCCAGCAGCTCGCCGGGACAGGGAGCCTACGAGCAGTACTTC | CASSSPGQGAYEQYF
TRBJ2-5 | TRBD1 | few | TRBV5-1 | TGCGCCAGCAGCTCGACAGGGGACACCCAGTACTTC | CASSSTGDTQYF
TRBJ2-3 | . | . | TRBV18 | TGTGCCAGCTCACCATCGACAAGGGGTAGCACAGATACGCAGTATTTT | CASSPSTRGSTDTQYF
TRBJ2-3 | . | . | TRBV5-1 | TGCGCCAGCAGTAGGGACCATAGCACAGATACGCAGTATTTT | CASSRDHSTDTQYF
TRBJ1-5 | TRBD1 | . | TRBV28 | TGTGCCAGCAGTTTGCTAAGGGGGCAGGGGGATCAGCCCCAGCATTTT | CASSLLRGQGDQPQHF
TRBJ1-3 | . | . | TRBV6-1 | TGTGCCAGCAGTGACTTCGTTGGACAGCTCGGAAACACCATATATTTT | CASSDFVGQLGNTIYF
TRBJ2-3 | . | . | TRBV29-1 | TGCAGCGTTGGGGGCAAGACCCTCACAGATACGCACTATTTT | CSVGGKTLTDTHYF
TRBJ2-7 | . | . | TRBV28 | TGTGCCAGCAGTATCTGGGGGGCAGCGGCTACCTACGAGCAGTACTTC | CASSIWGAAATYEQYF
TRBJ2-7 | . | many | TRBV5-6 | TGTGCCAGCAGCTCGGATTTGGGCGGAGCCCACTCCTACGAGCAGTACTTC | CASSSDLGGAHSYEQYF
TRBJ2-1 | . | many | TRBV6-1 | TGTGCCAGCACCAGGGAGGAGACCTACAATGAGCAGTTCTTC | CASTREETYNEQFF
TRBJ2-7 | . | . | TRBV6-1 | TGCGCCAGCAGTGCGGGTGTACGGGACAAGGGTCGCTCCTACGAGCAGTACTTC | CASSAGVRDKGRSYEQYF
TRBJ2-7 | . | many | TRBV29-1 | TGCAGCGTTGAACAGGGCGCCTACGAGCAGTACTTC | CSVEQGAYEQYF